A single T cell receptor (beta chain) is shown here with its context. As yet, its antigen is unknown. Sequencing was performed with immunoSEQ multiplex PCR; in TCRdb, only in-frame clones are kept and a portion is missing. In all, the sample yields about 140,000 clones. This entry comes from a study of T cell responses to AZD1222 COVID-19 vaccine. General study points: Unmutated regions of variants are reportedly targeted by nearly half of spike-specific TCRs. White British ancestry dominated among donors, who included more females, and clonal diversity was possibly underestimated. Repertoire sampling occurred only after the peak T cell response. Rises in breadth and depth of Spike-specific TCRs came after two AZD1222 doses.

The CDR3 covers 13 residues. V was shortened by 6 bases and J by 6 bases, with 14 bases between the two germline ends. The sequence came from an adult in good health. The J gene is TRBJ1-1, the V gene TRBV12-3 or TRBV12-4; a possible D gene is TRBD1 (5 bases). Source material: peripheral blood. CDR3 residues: CASSPGLGAEAFF. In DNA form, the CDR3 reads TGTGCCAGCAGCCCCGGGCTGGGGGCTGAAGCTTTCTTT.